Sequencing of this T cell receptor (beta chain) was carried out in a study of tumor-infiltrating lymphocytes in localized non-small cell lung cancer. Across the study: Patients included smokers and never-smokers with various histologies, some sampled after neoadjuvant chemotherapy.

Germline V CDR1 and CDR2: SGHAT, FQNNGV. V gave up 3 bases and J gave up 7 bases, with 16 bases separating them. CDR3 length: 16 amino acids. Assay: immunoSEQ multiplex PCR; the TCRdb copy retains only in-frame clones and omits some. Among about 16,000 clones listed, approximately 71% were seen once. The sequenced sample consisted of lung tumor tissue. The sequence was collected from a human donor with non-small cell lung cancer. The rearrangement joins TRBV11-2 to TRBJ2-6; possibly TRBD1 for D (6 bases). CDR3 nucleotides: TGTGCCAGCAGCTTGGGGACACCTTATTTTGCCAACGTCCTGACTTTC. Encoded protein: CASSLGTPYFANVLTF.